This T cell receptor (beta chain) is from a study of neurological immune-mediated disorders. This clonotype was picked up many times. The cDNA was synthesized by means of template-switch 5'RACE, which was carried out with 10-nucleotide random UMIs. Every sequencing run returned over 170 million TCR-beta sequences, which were derived from 15-18 subjects. MiXCR, run by TCRdb on the 5' RACE reads, gives a single entry per CDR3 protein. The data contain tens of thousands of distinct CDR3 sequences, 13% to 15% of them singletons. Trimming pared 4 bases from V and 5 bases from J, leaving 11 bases between. CDR3 length equals 12 residues. CDR1 is SQVTM and CDR2 is ANQGSEA in the germline V gene. 2 million PBMCs stored at -80 C were the source of the unsorted libraries.

Source material: PBMCs. J is TRBJ1-2 and V is TRBV29-1, with no clear D. The sequence derives from a woman aged 45-59 years in good health. This chain's CDR3 is CSVGEKEYGYTF. CDR3 in DNA: TGCAGCGTTGGAGAAAAGGAATATGGCTACACCTTC.